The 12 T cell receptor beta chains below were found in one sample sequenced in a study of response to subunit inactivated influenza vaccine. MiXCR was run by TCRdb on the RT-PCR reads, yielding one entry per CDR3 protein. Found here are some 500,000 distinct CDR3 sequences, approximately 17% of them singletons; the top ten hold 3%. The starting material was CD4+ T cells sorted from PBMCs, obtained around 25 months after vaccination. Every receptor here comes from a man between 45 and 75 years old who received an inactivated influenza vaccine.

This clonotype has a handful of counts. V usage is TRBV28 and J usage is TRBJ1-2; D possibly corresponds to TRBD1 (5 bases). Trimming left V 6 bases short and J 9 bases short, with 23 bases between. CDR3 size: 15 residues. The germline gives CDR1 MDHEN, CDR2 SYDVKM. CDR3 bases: TGTGCCAGCAGGGCGGGTGGGGGAAGTATGATGAGCTACACCTTC. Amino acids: CASRAGGGSMMSYTF.

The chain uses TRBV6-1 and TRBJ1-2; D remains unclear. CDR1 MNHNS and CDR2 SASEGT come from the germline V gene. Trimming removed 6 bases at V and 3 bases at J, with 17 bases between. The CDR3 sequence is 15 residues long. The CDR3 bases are TGTGCCAGCAGCCGACGAGGAAATTCGTACTATGGCTACACCTTC. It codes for CASSRRGNSYYGYTF.

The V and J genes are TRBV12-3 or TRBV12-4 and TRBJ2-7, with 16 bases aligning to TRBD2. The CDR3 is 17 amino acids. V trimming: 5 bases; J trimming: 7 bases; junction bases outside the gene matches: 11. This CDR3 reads CASSDPGLAGGIGEQYF. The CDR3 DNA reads TGTGCCAGCAGTGATCCGGGACTAGCGGGAGGGATTGGGGAGCAGTACTTC.

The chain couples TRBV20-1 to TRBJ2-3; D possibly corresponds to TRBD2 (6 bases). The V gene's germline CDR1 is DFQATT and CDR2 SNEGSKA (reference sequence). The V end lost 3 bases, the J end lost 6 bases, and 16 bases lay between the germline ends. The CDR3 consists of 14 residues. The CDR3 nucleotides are TGCAGTGCTAGTGGCTTAGCGGCACCGGATACGCAGTATTTT. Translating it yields CSASGLAAPDTQYF.

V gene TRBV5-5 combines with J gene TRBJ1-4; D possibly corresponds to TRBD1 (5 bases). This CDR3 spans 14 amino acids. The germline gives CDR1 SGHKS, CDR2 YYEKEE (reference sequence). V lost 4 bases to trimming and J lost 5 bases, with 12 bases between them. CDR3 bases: TGTGCCAGCAGCCCCCGCCGGGGGAATGAAAAACTGTTTTTT. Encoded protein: CASSPRRGNEKLFF.

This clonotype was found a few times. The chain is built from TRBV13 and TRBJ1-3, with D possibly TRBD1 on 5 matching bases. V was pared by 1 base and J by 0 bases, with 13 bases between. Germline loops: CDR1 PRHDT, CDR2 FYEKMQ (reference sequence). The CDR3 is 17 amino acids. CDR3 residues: CASSLERGQLSGNTIYF. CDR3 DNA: TGTGCCAGCAGCTTAGAGAGGGGCCAGCTCTCTGGAAACACCATATATTTT.

The chain's CDR3 is CSATSGVAYNEQFF. In nucleotides, the CDR3 is TGCAGTGCTACTTCAGGGGTGGCCTACAATGAGCAGTTCTTC. The V gene is TRBV20-1, the J gene TRBJ2-1, with D possibly being TRBD1 (6 bases). Germline CDR1 reads DFQATT; CDR2 reads SNEGSKA (reference sequence). The CDR3 is 14 residues long. The ends were cut back, 4 bases at V and 2 bases at J, with 12 bases in the middle.

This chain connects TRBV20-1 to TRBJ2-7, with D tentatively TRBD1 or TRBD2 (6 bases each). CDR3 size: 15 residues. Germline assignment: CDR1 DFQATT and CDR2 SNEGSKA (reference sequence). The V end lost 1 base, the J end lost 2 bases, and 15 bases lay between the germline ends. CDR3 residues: CSARVGRGGTYEQYF. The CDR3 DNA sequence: TGCAGTGCTAGAGTTGGCAGGGGAGGAACCTACGAGCAGTACTTC.

Written as DNA, the CDR3 is TGCGCCAGCAGCCAACGACCTAGGGGACTTTCAACCTCTGGGGCCAACGTCCTGACTTTC. Its translation is CASSQRPRGLSTSGANVLTF. The chain recombines TRBV4-3 with TRBJ2-6, with D maybe TRBD2 (6 bases). There are 20 residues in the CDR3. Germline values: CDR1 LGHNA, CDR2 YSLEER. V was cut by 2 bases and J by 0 bases, with 20 bases left in between.

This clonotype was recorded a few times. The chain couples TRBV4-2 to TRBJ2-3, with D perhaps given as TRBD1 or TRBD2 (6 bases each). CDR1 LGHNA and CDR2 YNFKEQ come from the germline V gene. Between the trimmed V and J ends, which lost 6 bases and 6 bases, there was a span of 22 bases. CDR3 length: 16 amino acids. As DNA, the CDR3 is TGTGCCAGCAGGCTCCGGGCGGGACAACCCGTGGATACGCAGTATTTT. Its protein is CASRLRAGQPVDTQYF.

In DNA, the CDR3 is TGCAGCGTTGGGGGGGGAGGTTCTCCCTACGAGCAGTACTTC. This sequence encodes CSVGGGGSPYEQYF. The chain links TRBV29-1 to TRBJ2-7; 7 nucleotides line up with TRBD2. From germline, CDR1 is SQVTM and CDR2 ANQGSEA. The V segment lost 4 bases and the J segment 2 bases; nucleotides outside the gene matches: 8. CDR3 length: 14 amino acids.

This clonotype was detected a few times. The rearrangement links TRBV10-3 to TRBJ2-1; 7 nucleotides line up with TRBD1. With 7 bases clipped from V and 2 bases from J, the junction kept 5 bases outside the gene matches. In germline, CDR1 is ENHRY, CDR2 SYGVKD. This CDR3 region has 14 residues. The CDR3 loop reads CAIKGGQTYNEQFF. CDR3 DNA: TGTGCCATCAAAGGGGGCCAAACCTACAATGAGCAGTTCTTC.